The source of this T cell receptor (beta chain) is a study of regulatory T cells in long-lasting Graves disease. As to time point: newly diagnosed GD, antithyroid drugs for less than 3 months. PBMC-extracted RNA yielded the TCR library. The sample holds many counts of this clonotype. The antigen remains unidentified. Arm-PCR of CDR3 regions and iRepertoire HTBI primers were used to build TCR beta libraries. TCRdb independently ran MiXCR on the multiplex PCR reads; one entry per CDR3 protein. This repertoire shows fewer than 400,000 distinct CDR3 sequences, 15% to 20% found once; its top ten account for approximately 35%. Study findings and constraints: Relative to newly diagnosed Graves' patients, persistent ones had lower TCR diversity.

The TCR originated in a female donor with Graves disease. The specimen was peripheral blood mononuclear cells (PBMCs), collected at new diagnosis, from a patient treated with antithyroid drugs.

CDR3 DNA: TGTGCCAGCAGTGGCGACAGCTCGAACTCTGGAAACACCATATATTTT. This sequence encodes CASSGDSSNSGNTIYF. The gene calls are TRBV6-2 or TRBV6-3 and TRBJ1-3, with TRBD1 as a possible D gene (5 bases). Per the germline V gene, CDR1 is MNHEY and CDR2 is SVGEGT. The CDR3 covers 16 residues. V lost 5 bases and J 0 bases, leaving 14 bases between the germline ends.